Described below is a single T cell receptor beta chain sequence and its context. This sample was taken from a study of blood T cell repertoires in COVID-19. Across the study: Samples of COVID-19 (acute and convalescent) were obtained from the United States, Italy and Spain.

Only in-frame clones appear in the TCRdb table, and some are missing; sequencing was by immunoSEQ multiplex PCR. The sample has approximately 470,000 clones, roughly 87% seen once. The CDR3 extends over 18 amino acids. V was cut by 6 bases and J by 1 base, with 23 bases left in between. CDR1 is MNHEY, CDR2 SMNVEV, per germline (reference sequence). Enrolled through a virtual design, the participants were between about 18 and 100 years of age and came from 24 US areas. This TCR came from a woman aged 18-29 years who had recovered from COVID-19. The gene calls are TRBV27 and TRBJ2-3; possible D gene TRBD2, 6 bases. The specimen was PBMCs or T cells enriched from blood (not recorded which). CDR3 region: CASSLGATTGVRTDTQYF. The CDR3 nucleotides read TGTGCCAGCAGCCTAGGGGCCACCACGGGGGTGCGCACAGATACGCAGTATTTT.